These 18 T cell receptor beta chains originate from one sample sequenced in a study of T and B cells in COVID-19 patients. TRB rearrangements were amplified by multiplex PCR with BIOMED2 TRB-A/B primers. TCRdb reanalysed the multiplex PCR reads using MiXCR and keeps one entry per CDR3 protein. This sample has more than 15,000 distinct CDR3 sequences, with over 25% found just once. Each TRB amplification used roughly 230-550 ng of genomic DNA from blood. The sequenced material came from blood. The receptors derive from a human donor who had recovered from COVID-19.

This clonotype was counted a few times. CDR3 loop: CASRMGTDNSPLHF. For the CDR3, the DNA is TGTGCCAGCAGAATGGGGACAGATAATTCACCCCTCCACTTT. The chain links TRBV6-2 or TRBV6-3 to TRBJ1-6; 7 bases map to TRBD1. The ends lost 6 bases at V and 5 bases at J; junction bases unmatched: 4. Germline CDR1 is MNHEY and CDR2 is SVGEGT. This CDR3 has 14 residues.

The chain employs TRBV14 and TRBJ2-2; D is uncertain. Germline V gene data show CDR1 as SGHDN and CDR2 as FVKESK. V lost 0 bases and J lost 6, with 8 bases in between. CDR3 length: 14 amino acids. In DNA, the CDR3 is TGTGCCAGCAGCCAAGATCTGGCAGCCGGGGAGCTGTTTTTT. Encoded protein: CASSQDLAAGELFF.

Within the sample, this clonotype is medium-sized. J is TRBJ2-2 and V is TRBV19; TRBD1 is a possible D gene (7 bases). This CDR3 has 17 residues. V lost 6 bases and J lost 3, with 20 bases in between. The V gene's germline CDR1 is LNHDA and CDR2 SQIVND (reference sequence). The CDR3 nucleotides are TGTGCCAGTAGCCTTGACGGAGGGGGCCTCCACACCGGGGAGCTGTTTTTT. This translates into CASSLDGGGLHTGELFF.

The chain recombines TRBV6-2 or TRBV6-3 with TRBJ2-7; a possible D gene is TRBD1 (5 bases). Germline CDR1 reads MNHEY; CDR2 reads SVGEGT. V lost 6 bases to trimming and J lost 9 bases, with 18 bases between them. The CDR3 totals 13 residues. CDR3 region: CASRTTRVEAQYF. Written as DNA, the CDR3 is TGTGCCAGCAGAACCACCAGGGTTGAGGCGCAGTACTTC.

V gene TRBV5-1 combines with J gene TRBJ2-5; the match to TRBD2 covers 12 bases. V shed 2 bases and J 5 bases; nucleotides not matched to a gene: 7. Per germline, CDR1 SGHRS and CDR2 YFSETQ. The CDR3 spans 16 residues. The CDR3 nucleotides read TGCGCCAGCAGCTTCGGACTAGCGGGAATCGGTGAGACCCAGTACTTC. Its protein product is CASSFGLAGIGETQYF.

A few counts support this clonotype. The chain combines TRBV27 with TRBJ1-2, with 9 bases that match TRBD1. Germline V CDR1 and CDR2: MNHEY, SMNVEV (reference sequence). With V trimmed by 2 bases and J by 7 bases, 5 bases remained unmatched. The length of the CDR3 is 14 residues. CDR3 loop: CASSLIQGAGGYTF. In DNA form, the CDR3 reads TGTGCCAGCAGTTTAATACAGGGGGCTGGTGGCTACACCTTC.

Sample share makes this clonotype medium-sized (0.01 to 0.1%). In DNA form, the CDR3 reads TGTGCCAGCAGGTCTAGAGGCAATGAGCAGTTCTTC. Translating gives CASRSRGNEQFF. The chain is built from TRBV27 and TRBJ2-1; D is uncertain. The germline gives CDR1 MNHEY, CDR2 SMNVEV (reference sequence). Trimming left V 6 bases short and J 6 bases short, with 9 bases between. This CDR3 region has 12 residues.

This clonotype was observed many times. This sequence joins TRBV27 and TRBJ2-7; possible D gene TRBD2, 6 bases. The germline V gene has CDR1 MNHEY and CDR2 SMNVEV (reference sequence). The CDR3 length is 13 residues. Trimming removed 3 bases at V and 2 bases at J, with 8 bases between. CDR3 in DNA: TGTGCCAGCAGTTTCGCGGGACCCTACGAGCAGTACTTC. Translating it yields CASSFAGPYEQYF.

This clonotype is termed medium-sized. The rearrangement links TRBV27 to TRBJ2-1; no firm D call. This CDR3 comprises 10 residues. Germline CDR1 MNHEY, CDR2 SMNVEV (reference sequence). V was shortened by 3 bases and J by 6 bases, with 0 bases between the two germline ends. CDR3 amino acids: CASSFNEQFF. CDR3 DNA sequence: TGTGCCAGCAGTTTCAATGAGCAGTTCTTC.

The rearrangement links TRBV7-9 to TRBJ2-1; unclear D gene. Trimming removed 3 bases at V and 10 bases at J, with 13 bases between. Germline V gene data show CDR1 as SEHNR and CDR2 as FQNEAQ (reference sequence). This CDR3 is 13 amino acids long. CDR3 coding DNA: TGTGCCAGCAGCTTCATAGTAACCGGAGAGCAGTTCTTC. As protein: CASSFIVTGEQFF.

The chain's CDR3 is CSAGERGGYNEQFF. The CDR3 region has the DNA TGCAGTGCTGGGGAACGAGGCGGATACAATGAGCAGTTCTTC. The rearrangement links TRBV20-1 to TRBJ2-1; no definite D call. The CDR3 is 14 residues long. The V gene's germline CDR1 is DFQATT and CDR2 SNEGSKA (reference sequence). Trimming removed 5 bases from V and 4 bases from J, with 15 bases in between.

The gene calls are TRBV6-5 and TRBJ2-2; 11 bases match TRBD2. The length of the CDR3 is 19 residues. J was trimmed by 2 bases and V by 7 bases; bases with no gene match: 15. Per the germline V gene, CDR1 is MNHEY and CDR2 is SVGAGI. CDR3 protein: CASITRLGLAGANTGELFF. The DNA for the CDR3 is TGTGCCAGCATCACTCGACTCGGACTAGCGGGTGCCAACACCGGGGAGCTGTTTTTT.

The table lists this clonotype with a few counts. V usage is TRBV30 and J usage is TRBJ1-1; D remains unclear. Trimming took off 0 bases at V and 7 bases at J, with 9 bases between the two ends. This CDR3 is 12 amino acids long. The germline V gene encodes CDR1 GTSNPN and CDR2 SVGIG (reference sequence). The DNA for the CDR3 is TGTGCCTGGAGTGTGAACGAGATTGAAGCTTTCTTT. Translation: CAWSVNEIEAFF.

This clonotype has more than one count but fewer than ten. This rearrangement joins TRBV27 to TRBJ1-6; 12 bases are a match to TRBD1. The CDR3 covers 15 residues. Trimming at V came to 5 bases and at J to 12 bases, leaving 8 bases not matched to a gene. The germline gives CDR1 MNHEY, CDR2 SMNVEV (reference sequence). CDR3 bases: TGTGCCAGCAGTGCTACCGGGACAGGGGGCAGACCCCTCCACTTT. Translating gives CASSATGTGGRPLHF.

The chain links TRBV6-2 or TRBV6-3 to TRBJ1-2; 10 positions agree with TRBD1. J gave up 7 bases and V 4 bases, and 9 bases lay outside the gene matches. The CDR3 has 15 residues. From germline, CDR1 is MNHEY and CDR2 SVGEGT. The CDR3 reads CASSSPRTGGSGYTF. CDR3 bases: TGTGCCAGCAGTTCGCCGAGGACAGGGGGTTCTGGCTACACCTTC.

This clonotype was recorded a few times. V gene TRBV24-1 combines with J gene TRBJ1-5, with 9 bases aligning to TRBD1. Germline V gene data show CDR1 as KGHDR and CDR2 as SFDVKD. The CDR3 is 16 amino acids. V shed 3 bases and J 4 bases; nucleotides not matched to a gene: 6. In DNA, the CDR3 is TGTGCCACCAGTGATGTACGACAGGGGGATAATCAGCCCCAGCATTTT. This encodes CATSDVRQGDNQPQHF.

This chain uses TRBV28 with TRBJ2-3; unclear D gene. CDR3 length: 11 residues. Between the trimmed V and J ends, which lost 7 bases and 5 bases, there was a span of 7 bases. Germline values: CDR1 MDHEN, CDR2 SYDVKM. The CDR3 DNA follows: TGTGCCAGCAAGTGGGAAGATACGCAGTATTTT. Translating gives CASKWEDTQYF.

This clonotype is judged medium-sized. The chain has TRBV6-5 and TRBJ2-6; D may be TRBD2 (6 bases). The CDR3 covers 15 residues. Germline assignment: CDR1 MNHEY and CDR2 SVGAGI. Deletions cut 8 bases from V and 0 bases from J, with 11 bases between. The CDR3 DNA reads as TGTGCCAGCGCGTGGGGGGACTCTGGGGCCAACGTCCTGACTTTC. It translates to CASAWGDSGANVLTF.